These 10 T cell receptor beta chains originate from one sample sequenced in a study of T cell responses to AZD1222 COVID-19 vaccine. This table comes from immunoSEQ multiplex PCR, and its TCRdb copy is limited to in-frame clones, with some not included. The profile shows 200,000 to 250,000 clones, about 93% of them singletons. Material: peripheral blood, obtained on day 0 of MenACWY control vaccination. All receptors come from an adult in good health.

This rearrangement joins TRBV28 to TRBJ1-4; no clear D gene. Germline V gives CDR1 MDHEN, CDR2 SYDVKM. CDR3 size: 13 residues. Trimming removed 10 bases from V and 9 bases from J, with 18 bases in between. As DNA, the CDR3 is TGTGCCATCCCGGGGAGCCACGGGCAAAAACTGTTTTTT. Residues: CAIPGSHGQKLFF.

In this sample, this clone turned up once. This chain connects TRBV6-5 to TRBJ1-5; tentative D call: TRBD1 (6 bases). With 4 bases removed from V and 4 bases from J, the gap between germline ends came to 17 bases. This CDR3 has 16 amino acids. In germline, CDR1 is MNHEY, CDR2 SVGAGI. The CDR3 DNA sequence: TGTGCCAGCAGTTTCCAACCGACAGGCCCGAATCAGCCCCAGCATTTT. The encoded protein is CASSFQPTGPNQPQHF.

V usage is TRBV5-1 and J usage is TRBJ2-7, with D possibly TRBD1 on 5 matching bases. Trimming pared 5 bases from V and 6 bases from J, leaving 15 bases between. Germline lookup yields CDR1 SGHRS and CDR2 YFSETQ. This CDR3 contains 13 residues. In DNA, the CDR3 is TGCGCCAGCAGGGAAACAGGTTGGGGCGAGCAGTACTTC. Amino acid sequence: CASRETGWGEQYF.

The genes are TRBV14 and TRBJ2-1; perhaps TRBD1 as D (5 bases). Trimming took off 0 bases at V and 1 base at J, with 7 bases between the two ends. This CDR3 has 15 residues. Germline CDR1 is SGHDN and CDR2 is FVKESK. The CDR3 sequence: CASSQEAGSYNEQFF. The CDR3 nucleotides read TGTGCCAGCAGCCAAGAGGCAGGGTCCTACAATGAGCAGTTCTTC. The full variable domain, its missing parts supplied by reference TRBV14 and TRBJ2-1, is EAGVTQFPSHSVIEKGQTVTLRCDPISGHDNLYWYRRVMGKEIKFLLHFVKESKQDESGMPNNRFLAERTGGTYSTLKVQPAELEDSGVYFCASSQEAGSYNEQFFGPGTRLTVL.

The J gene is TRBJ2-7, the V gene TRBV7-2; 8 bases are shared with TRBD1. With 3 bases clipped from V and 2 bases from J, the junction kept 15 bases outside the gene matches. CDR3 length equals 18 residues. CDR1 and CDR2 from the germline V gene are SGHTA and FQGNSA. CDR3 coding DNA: TGTGCCAGCAGCTTGCGCCCACCACGGCAGGGGGCAACCTACGAGCAGTACTTC. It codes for CASSLRPPRQGATYEQYF.

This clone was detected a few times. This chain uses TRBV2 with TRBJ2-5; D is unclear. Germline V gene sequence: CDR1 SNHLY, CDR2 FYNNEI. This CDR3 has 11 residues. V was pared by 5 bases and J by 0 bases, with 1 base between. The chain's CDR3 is CASSYQETQYF. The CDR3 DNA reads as TGTGCCAGCAGTTACCAAGAGACCCAGTACTTC.

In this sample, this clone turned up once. The CDR3 spells CASSRDPGSNQPQYF. The CDR3 DNA follows: TGTGCCAGCAGCCGAGACCCCGGGAGCAATCAGCCCCAGTATTTT. This chain joins TRBV5-8 and TRBJ1-5; possible D gene TRBD2, 6 bases. The better agreement between TRBJ2-3 and the DNA end casts doubt on the J call. The CDR3 covers 15 residues. The germline V gene encodes CDR1 SGHTS and CDR2 YDEGEE.

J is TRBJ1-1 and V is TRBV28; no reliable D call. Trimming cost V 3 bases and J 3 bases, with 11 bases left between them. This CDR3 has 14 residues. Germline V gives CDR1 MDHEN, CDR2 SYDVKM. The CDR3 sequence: CASSLRSMYTEAFF. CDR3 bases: TGTGCCAGCAGTTTGCGGTCAATGTACACTGAAGCTTTCTTT.

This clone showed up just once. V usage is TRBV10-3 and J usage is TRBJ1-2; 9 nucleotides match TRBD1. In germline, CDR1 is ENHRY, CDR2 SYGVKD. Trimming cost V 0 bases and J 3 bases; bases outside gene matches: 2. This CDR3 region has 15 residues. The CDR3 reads CAISESTGGDYGYTF. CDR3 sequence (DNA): TGTGCCATCAGTGAGTCGACAGGGGGGGACTATGGCTACACCTTC.

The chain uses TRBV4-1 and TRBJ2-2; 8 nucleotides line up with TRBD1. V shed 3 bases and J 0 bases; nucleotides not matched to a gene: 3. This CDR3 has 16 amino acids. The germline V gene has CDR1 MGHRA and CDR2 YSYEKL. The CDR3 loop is CASSQRQGPNTGELFF. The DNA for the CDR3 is TGCGCCAGCAGCCAGCGACAGGGGCCGAACACCGGGGAGCTGTTTTTT.